Listed here are 22 T cell receptor beta chains from one sample, sequenced in a study of response to subunit inactivated influenza vaccine. From the RT-PCR reads, TCRdb called clonotypes with MiXCR, one entry per CDR3 protein. The table has 550,000 to 600,000 distinct CDR3 sequences, approximately 10% seen once. Sample: PBMCs from blood, taken on the day of vaccination. Receptors were obtained from a man aged 50-60 years who received an inactivated influenza vaccine.

In this sample, this clonotype turned up many times. The rearrangement uses TRBV29-1 and TRBJ2-7, with unresolved D. The length of the CDR3 is 11 residues. V was cut by 4 bases and J by 2 bases, with 6 bases left in between. Germline CDR1 and CDR2: SQVTM and ANQGSEA. This chain's CDR3 is CSVGRAYEQYF. Written as DNA, the CDR3 is TGCAGCGTTGGCCGGGCCTACGAGCAGTACTTC.

This chain uses TRBV7-2 with TRBJ2-1; 8 positions match TRBD2. V gave up 0 bases and J gave up 2 bases; unmatched junction bases: 3. Germline V lookup: CDR1 SGHTA, CDR2 FQGNSA. The CDR3 extends over 16 amino acids. The CDR3 region is CASSLAAGGPYNEQFF. The CDR3 bases are TGTGCCAGCAGCTTAGCGGCGGGGGGTCCCTACAATGAGCAGTTCTTC.

V and J are TRBV30 and TRBJ1-5; the D gene is possibly TRBD1 (5 bases). The CDR3 runs 13 residues. Germline values: CDR1 GTSNPN, CDR2 SVGIG (reference sequence). Trimming removed 3 bases from V and 4 bases from J, with 10 bases in between. CDR3 in DNA: TGTGCCTGGAGCGTGGGGGGTAATCAGCCCCAGCATTTT. This translates into CAWSVGGNQPQHF.

This clonotype has a count of ten or more. This sequence joins TRBV20-1 and TRBJ2-5; D possibly corresponds to TRBD2 (7 bases). V gave up 1 base and J gave up 2 bases, with 17 bases separating them. The CDR3 contains 16 residues. In germline, CDR1 is DFQATT, CDR2 SNEGSKA (reference sequence). This CDR3 reads CSARGRGGNKQETQYF. The DNA of the CDR3 is TGCAGTGCTAGAGGAAGGGGGGGGAATAAACAAGAGACCCAGTACTTC.

The chain uses TRBV5-1 and TRBJ2-3; the D is unclear. Trimming pared 0 bases from V and 1 base from J, leaving 12 bases between. The V gene's germline CDR1 is SGHRS and CDR2 YFSETQ. CDR3 length equals 16 residues. CDR3 in DNA: TGCGCCAGCAGCTTGGGCGGCGGCTACGGCACAGATACGCAGTATTTT. Its translation is CASSLGGGYGTDTQYF.

This clonotype was counted ten times or more. The chain joins TRBV7-9 to TRBJ2-1; the match to TRBD2 covers 16 bases. The CDR3 has 17 amino acids. The ends lost 5 bases at V and 8 bases at J; junction bases unmatched: 9. The germline V gene has CDR1 SEHNR and CDR2 FQNEAQ (reference sequence). The CDR3 DNA is TGTGCCAGCAGCCCCGGGACTAGCGGGAGGGCCAGGCATGAGCAGTTCTTC. Translating gives CASSPGTSGRARHEQFF.

This clonotype was detected only a few times. The chain couples TRBV11-1 to TRBJ2-3; a possible D gene is TRBD2 (6 bases). Germline loops: CDR1 SGHAT, CDR2 FQDESV (reference sequence). This CDR3 contains 17 residues. The V end lost 5 bases, the J end lost 0 bases, and 18 bases lay between the germline ends. Written as DNA, the CDR3 is TGTGCCAGCAGCCCCCGCCGGACTACTTACAGCACAGATACGCAGTATTTT. It yields the protein CASSPRRTTYSTDTQYF.

The chain recombines TRBV11-2 with TRBJ2-7; D may be TRBD1 or TRBD2 (6 bases each). The CDR3 consists of 18 residues. Germline loops: CDR1 SGHAT, CDR2 FQNNGV. Between the trimmed V and J ends, which lost 0 bases and 0 bases, there was a span of 18 bases. CDR3 sequence (DNA): TGTGCCAGCAGCTTAGATTTGGGGGGCGGTGCGTCCTCCTACGAGCAGTACTTC. Translated: CASSLDLGGGASSYEQYF.

This clonotype has ten or more counts. The rearrangement uses TRBV7-2 and TRBJ2-5, with a weak D call TRBD1 (5 bases). Germline CDR1 SGHTA, CDR2 FQGNSA. This CDR3 has 14 amino acids. The V end was cut by 1 base, the J end by 3 bases, with 9 bases between. The CDR3 protein is CASSLVGREETQYF. The CDR3 nucleotides are TGTGCCAGCAGCTTAGTGGGCAGGGAAGAGACCCAGTACTTC.

This clonotype was seen only a few times. The rearrangement joins TRBV3-1 to TRBJ2-7, with D perhaps given as TRBD1 or TRBD2 (5 bases each). The V gene lost 3 bases and the J gene lost 1 base, with 22 bases spanning the gap. CDR1 and CDR2 from the germline V gene are LGHDT and YNNKEL (reference sequence). The CDR3 contains 18 residues. CDR3 coding DNA: TGTGCCAGCAGCCACCTCCCGACCGGGGCCAGAAGGTCCTACGAGCAGTACTTC. It translates to CASSHLPTGARRSYEQYF.

This clonotype was observed a handful of times. The chain links TRBV4-2 to TRBJ2-7; D may be TRBD2 (6 bases). Trimming removed 4 bases at V and 7 bases at J, with 23 bases between. The CDR3 sequence is 16 residues long. CDR1 is LGHNA and CDR2 is YNFKEQ in the germline V gene. This CDR3 reads CASSRYLGTALGEQYF. The CDR3 DNA reads as TGTGCCAGCAGCCGGTATCTCGGGACTGCCTTGGGAGAGCAGTACTTC.

In its sample, this clonotype was seen a few times. This sequence joins TRBV11-2 and TRBJ2-2, with 13 positions matching TRBD2. CDR3 length: 17 amino acids. V lost 3 bases, J lost 3 bases, and 4 bases stayed unmatched. Germline CDR1 reads SGHAT; CDR2 reads FQNNGV. The CDR3 is CASSFGTSGKYTGELFF. In nucleotides, the CDR3 is TGTGCCAGCAGCTTCGGGACTAGCGGGAAATACACCGGGGAGCTGTTTTTT.

This clonotype was recorded a few times. V usage is TRBV10-3 and J usage is TRBJ2-7, with a weak D call TRBD1 (6 bases). This CDR3 region has 15 residues. From germline, CDR1 is ENHRY and CDR2 SYGVKD. Deletions cut 3 bases from V and 3 bases from J, with 15 bases between. The CDR3 loop reads CAISEGGAGDYEQYF. CDR3 nucleotides: TGTGCCATCAGTGAAGGAGGAGCAGGGGACTACGAGCAGTACTTC.

The V call is TRBV5-1, the J call TRBJ1-3; D remains ambiguous. This CDR3 is 15 amino acids long. Germline CDR1 and CDR2: SGHRS and YFSETQ. The V and J ends lost 0 bases and 1 base respectively, with 8 bases between them. CDR3 sequence (DNA): TGCGCCAGCAGCTTGGCTTGGGGATCTGGAAACACCATATATTTT. Its translation: CASSLAWGSGNTIYF. Full variable domain (remainder filled in from reference TRBV5-1 and TRBJ1-3): KAGVTQTPRYLIKTRGQQVTLSCSPISGHRSVSWYQQTPGQGLQFLFEYFSETQRNKGNFPGRFSGRQFSNSRSEMNVSTLELGDSALYLCASSLAWGSGNTIYFGEGSWLTVV.

This rearrangement joins TRBV20-1 to TRBJ2-1; 8 bases map to TRBD2. In germline, CDR1 is DFQATT, CDR2 SNEGSKA (reference sequence). J was trimmed by 7 bases and V by 4 bases; bases with no gene match: 12. This CDR3 is built from 15 residues. In DNA, the CDR3 is TGCAGTGCTACTGGCGGGCGGGAGGCGGGGAATGAGCAGTTCTTC. As protein: CSATGGREAGNEQFF.

This chain joins TRBV29-1 and TRBJ2-7; 8 bases are shared with TRBD1. The germline CDR1 and CDR2 sequences are SQVTM and ANQGSEA. The junction had 4 bases not matched to a gene; V was cut back by 3 bases and J by 0 bases. CDR3 length equals 14 residues. CDR3 sequence (DNA): TGCAGCGTTGATGGGACAGGTAGCTCCTACGAGCAGTACTTC. Its translation: CSVDGTGSSYEQYF.

This clonotype has a count of ten or more. CDR3 amino acids: CASSQDSLRTGLNYEQYF. The CDR3 nucleotides read TGCGCCAGCAGCCAAGATTCCCTACGGACAGGACTAAACTACGAGCAGTACTTC. V gene TRBV4-3 combines with J gene TRBJ2-7; D might be TRBD1 (7 bases). The CDR3 runs to 18 residues. V gave up 0 bases and J gave up 3 bases, with 21 bases separating them. CDR1 and CDR2 (germline): LGHNA, YSLEER.

The V call is TRBV6-2 or TRBV6-3, the J call TRBJ2-2; TRBD2 might be the D (5 bases). CDR1 is MNHEY and CDR2 is SVGEGT in the germline V gene. CDR3 size: 14 residues. V lost 8 bases, J lost 1 base, and 11 bases lay in between. The chain's CDR3 is CASRRGGNTGELFF. CDR3 bases: TGTGCCAGCCGTCGAGGAGGGAACACCGGGGAGCTGTTTTTT.

This chain links TRBV7-2 with TRBJ2-3; 8 bases align to TRBD2. The germline V gene encodes CDR1 SGHTA and CDR2 FQGNSA. V gave up 8 bases and J gave up 2 bases; unmatched junction bases: 6. The CDR3 runs to 14 residues. CDR3 DNA: TGTGCCAGCGCCACTAGCGGAACCACAGATACGCAGTATTTT. It encodes CASATSGTTDTQYF.

CDR3 coding DNA: TGCGCCAGCAGCCAAGACACCAGTGGGGAGACCCAGTACTTC. As protein: CASSQDTSGETQYF. The chain links TRBV4-3 to TRBJ2-5, with D unclear. There are 14 residues in the CDR3. Per germline, CDR1 LGHNA and CDR2 YSLEER. The V end was cut by 0 bases, the J end by 5 bases, with 10 bases between.

This chain joins TRBV7-2 and TRBJ2-4, with a possible D match to TRBD2 (5 bases). The CDR3 is 15 residues long. V dropped 5 bases and J dropped 1 base, with 12 bases sitting between them. CDR1 and CDR2 from the germline V gene are SGHTA and FQGNSA. In nucleotides, the CDR3 is TGTGCCAGCAGCGACGGCGGGTATGCCAAAAACATTCAGTACTTC. Its translation is CASSDGGYAKNIQYF. Together with reference TRBV7-2 and TRBJ2-4, the CDR3 gives the full variable domain: GAGVSQSPSNKVTEKGKDVELRCDPISGHTALYWYRQSLGQGLEFLIYFQGNSAPDKSGLPSDRFSAERTGGSVSTLTIQRTQQEDSAVYLCASSDGGYAKNIQYFGAGTRLSVL.

This clonotype showed up many times. This chain joins TRBV28 and TRBJ2-6, with D perhaps TRBD2 (5 bases). CDR1 is MDHEN, CDR2 SYDVKM, per germline. V was trimmed by 7 bases and J by 4 bases, leaving 11 bases between them. This CDR3 is built from 14 residues. Here the CDR3 reads CASKVTGGANVLTF. In nucleotides, the CDR3 is TGTGCCAGCAAGGTGACGGGAGGGGCCAACGTCCTGACTTTC.